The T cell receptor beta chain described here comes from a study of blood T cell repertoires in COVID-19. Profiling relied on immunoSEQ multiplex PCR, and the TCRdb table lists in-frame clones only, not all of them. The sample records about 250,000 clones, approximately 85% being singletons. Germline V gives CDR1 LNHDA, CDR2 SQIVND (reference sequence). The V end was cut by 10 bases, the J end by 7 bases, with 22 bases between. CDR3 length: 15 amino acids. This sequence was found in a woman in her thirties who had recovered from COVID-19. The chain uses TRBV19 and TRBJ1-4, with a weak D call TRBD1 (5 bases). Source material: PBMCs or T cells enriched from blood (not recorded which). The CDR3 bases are TGTGCCACTAGGGACTCGACCGAGGGCGGTGAAAAACTGTTTTTT. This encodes CATRDSTEGGEKLFF.